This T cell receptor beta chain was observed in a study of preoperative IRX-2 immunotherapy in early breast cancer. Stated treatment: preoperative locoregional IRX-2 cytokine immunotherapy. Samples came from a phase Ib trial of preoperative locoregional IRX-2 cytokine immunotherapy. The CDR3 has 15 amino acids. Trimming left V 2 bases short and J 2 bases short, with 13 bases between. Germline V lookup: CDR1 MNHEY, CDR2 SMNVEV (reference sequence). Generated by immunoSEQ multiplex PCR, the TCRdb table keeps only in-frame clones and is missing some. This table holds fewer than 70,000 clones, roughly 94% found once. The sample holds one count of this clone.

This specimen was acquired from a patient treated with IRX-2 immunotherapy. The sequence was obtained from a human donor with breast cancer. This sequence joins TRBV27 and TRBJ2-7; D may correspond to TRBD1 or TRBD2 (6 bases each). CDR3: CASSLRGHGAYEQYF. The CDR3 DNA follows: TGTGCCAGCAGTTTACGGGGGCACGGGGCCTACGAGCAGTACTTC.